The rows below give T cell receptor beta chains drawn from one sample of a study of early T cells in non-severe SARS-CoV-2 infection. TCRdb re-derived calls from the 5' RACE reads in MiXCR, one entry per CDR3 protein. This sample yields 95,000 to 120,000 distinct CDR3 sequences, of which 9% to 13% are seen a single time; 3% to 3.5% belongs to the top ten. The specimen sequenced was whole blood. Receptor source: an adult who was a healthcare worker with PCR-confirmed SARS-CoV-2 infection or an uninfected control (not recorded which). Each CDR3 is given with its conserved first and last residue. A D gene is named only where the DNA matches it firmly. Part of the rows lack a size; the others show once, few, many or a class for expanded clones.

size	V	D	J	DNA	CDR3
NA	TRBV3-1	NA	TRBJ2-7	TGTGCCAGCAGCCAAGATCGGGGCGAGCAGTACTTC	CASSQDRGEQYF
many	TRBV5-6	NA	TRBJ2-7	TGTGCCAGCAGCCCCGGGACATTCTCCTACGAGCAGTACTTC	CASSPGTFSYEQYF
few	TRBV6-5	TRBD1	TRBJ1-3	TGTGCCAGCAGCCCCCCGGGACAGGGGACTGGAAACACCATATATTTT	CASSPPGQGTGNTIYF
NA	TRBV6-6	TRBD2	TRBJ2-1	TGTGCCAGCAGCTCCCGGGGGGGGGCCTACAATGAGCAGTTCTTC	CASSSRGGAYNEQFF
NA	TRBV18	TRBD1	TRBJ2-7	TGTGCCAGCTCACCCGACAGGGTATCTACCTACGAGCAGTACTTC	CASSPDRVSTYEQYF
NA	TRBV30	TRBD1	TRBJ2-7	TGTGCCTGGGGAGGACAGGTTGGCTTGTACTTC	CAWGGQVGLYF
NA	TRBV5-1	TRBD1	TRBJ2-7	TGCGCCAGCAGCTTGGAGAGGGACAGGGGGAACTACGAGCAGTACTTC	CASSLERDRGNYEQYF
NA	TRBV3-1	NA	TRBJ2-1	TGTGCCAGCAGCCAAAAGCCGAGCTCCTACAATGAGCAGTTCTTC	CASSQKPSSYNEQFF
few	TRBV5-8	NA	TRBJ1-5	TGTGCCAACAGCCCCGGACAGCTTAGCAATCAGCCCCAGCATTTT	CANSPGQLSNQPQHF
NA	TRBV12-3/TRBV12-4	NA	TRBJ2-3	TGTGCCAGCAGCGATTCGAGTTTTTCCACAGATACGCAGTATTTT	CASSDSSFSTDTQYF
few	TRBV28	NA	TRBJ2-1	TGTGCCAGCAGTCCCCTATCACGATCGGGTAATGAGCAGTTCTTC	CASSPLSRSGNEQFF
many	TRBV27	NA	TRBJ1-2	TGTGCCAGCAGTTTATTGCCGTTGGGGATATTTGGCTATGGCTACACCTTC	CASSLLPLGIFGYGYTF
few	TRBV27	NA	TRBJ2-1	TGTGCCAGCAGTTCTCCTGAGGCCGGGAGACGTGAGCAGTTCTTC	CASSSPEAGRREQFF
many	TRBV19	NA	TRBJ2-7	TGTGCCAGTAGTATATCAGGGACCTACTACGAGCAGTACTTC	CASSISGTYYEQYF
many	TRBV30	NA	TRBJ1-1	TGTGCCTGGAGTGTATGGGGCAGGGAGAACACTGAAGCTTTCTTT	CAWSVWGRENTEAFF
NA	TRBV28	TRBD1	TRBJ1-1	TGTGCCAGCAGTCCGACTCCAGGGGGCAGGAACACTGAAGCTTTCTTT	CASSPTPGGRNTEAFF
NA	TRBV29-1	TRBD1	TRBJ2-7	TGCAGCGTCCCTGCCGGGACAGGTGCCTCCTACGAGCAGTACTTC	CSVPAGTGASYEQYF
NA	TRBV7-3	NA	TRBJ2-3	TGTGCCAGCAGACGGGACGGGGGATCGTATGATACGCAGTATTTT	CASRRDGGSYDTQYF
few	TRBV10-3	TRBD1	TRBJ1-5	TGTGCCATCAGCCCCTCGGGACAGGATTATCAGCCCCAGCATTTT	CAISPSGQDYQPQHF
few	TRBV18	NA	TRBJ1-5	TGTGCCAGCTCACCCACATGGGATCAGCCCCAGCATTTT	CASSPTWDQPQHF
many	TRBV7-6	NA	TRBJ1-6	TGTGCCAGCAGCTCTCGCGCCACAGGAAATAATTCACCCCTCCACTTT	CASSSRATGNNSPLHF
few	TRBV5-4	TRBD1	TRBJ2-1	TGTGCCAGCAACCGACAGGGGTACAATGAGCAGTTCTTC	CASNRQGYNEQFF
NA	TRBV15	TRBD2	TRBJ2-7	TGTGCCACCAGCAGAGGCGTTAGCGGGGGATCGTGGCAGTACTTC	CATSRGVSGGSWQYF
few	TRBV11-1	NA	TRBJ2-6	TGTGCCAGCAGCTTAGAAGGGCGGCCCTCTGGGGCCAACGTCCTGACTTTC	CASSLEGRPSGANVLTF
NA	TRBV5-5	NA	TRBJ2-7	TGTGCCAGCAGCCCGATGGCCGCAGGGGCCACCTACGAGCAGTACTTC	CASSPMAAGATYEQYF
NA	TRBV28	TRBD1	TRBJ2-3	TGTGCCAGCAGCCAGATGGGACAGGGGATGGCAGATACGCAGTATTTT	CASSQMGQGMADTQYF
many	TRBV7-9	TRBD2	TRBJ2-3	TGTGCCAGCAGCTTATTGCCAGCGGGGGGCTTGAATACGCAGTATTTT	CASSLLPAGGLNTQYF
many	TRBV6-1	TRBD2	TRBJ2-5	TGTGCCAGCAAGATTACGCGGGGGAGCCAAGAGACCCAGTACTTC	CASKITRGSQETQYF
NA	TRBV12-3/TRBV12-4	TRBD1	TRBJ1-1	TGTGCCAGCAGGGGTCCCGGGACAGAGAACACTGAAGCTTTCTTT	CASRGPGTENTEAFF
NA	TRBV28	NA	TRBJ2-1	TGTGCCAGCAGTTTATTGGGGGATGAGCAGTTCTTC	CASSLLGDEQFF
many	TRBV9	NA	TRBJ2-1	TGTGCCAGCAGCGTATTTTGGGTTGAGTCCTACAATGAGCAGTTCTTC	CASSVFWVESYNEQFF
many	TRBV12-3/TRBV12-4	TRBD1	TRBJ1-1	TGTGCCAGCAGACCTGGACAGGGGGTTGATGAAGCTTTCTTT	CASRPGQGVDEAFF
NA	TRBV7-9	NA	TRBJ1-2	TGTGCCAGCAGCTTAGCGTCCCTTTATGGCTACACCTTC	CASSLASLYGYTF
few	TRBV7-9	TRBD2	TRBJ2-5	TGTGCCAGCAGCTTAGGGGTCGGACTAGCGGAACAAGAGACCCAGTACTTC	CASSLGVGLAEQETQYF
few	TRBV25-1	NA	TRBJ2-1	TGTGCCAGCACCAGCAGGGAGGGGGCAAATGAGCAGTTCTTC	CASTSREGANEQFF
NA	TRBV6-6	TRBD1	TRBJ1-5	TGTGCCAGCAAACAACAGGGGAAACAGCCCCAGCATTTT	CASKQQGKQPQHF
once	TRBV6-5	TRBD1	TRBJ2-7	TGTGCCAGCAGCCCACGCCTGACAGGGTCGGCCTACGAGCAGTACTTC	CASSPRLTGSAYEQYF
many	TRBV28	TRBD1	TRBJ1-4	TGTGCCAGCAGCGTGACAGGGGGGGATGAAAAACTGTTTTTT	CASSVTGGDEKLFF
many	TRBV10-1	NA	TRBJ2-5	TGCGCCAGCAGTGAGTCGGGGGGGCAGACCCAGTACTTC	CASSESGGQTQYF
NA	TRBV6-6	NA	TRBJ2-7	TGTGCCAGCAGTTACCTGGTTGTGGGGGCCCACGAGCAGTACTTC	CASSYLVVGAHEQYF